Listed here are 20 T cell receptor beta chains from one sample, sequenced in a study of shared clonotypes between healthy human individuals. Only in-frame clones appear in the TCRdb table, and some are missing; sequencing was by immunoSEQ multiplex PCR. The sample has a few million clones; around 94% are singletons. The source material was naive CD4+ T cells sorted from blood. Subset indicated: CD45RA+ positively selected. These TCRs come from a man between 18 and 35 years old in good health.

The chain links TRBV30 to TRBJ1-2; unclear D gene. CDR1 GTSNPN and CDR2 SVGIG come from the germline V gene (reference sequence). This CDR3 spans 15 amino acids. V was pared by 0 bases and J by 6 bases, with 17 bases between. The CDR3 DNA follows: TGTGCCTGGAGTGTGGGGTTCTCTCGTAGCGATGGCTACACCTTC. It codes for CAWSVGFSRSDGYTF.

The CDR3 sequence: CASNRDRENTGELFF. As DNA, the CDR3 is TGTGCCAGCAACAGGGACAGGGAGAACACCGGGGAGCTGTTTTTT. This sequence joins TRBV2 and TRBJ2-2, with 9 nucleotides matching TRBD1. V was pared by 7 bases and J by 1 base, with 4 bases of the junction left unmatched. Germline CDR1 SNHLY, CDR2 FYNNEI. This CDR3 has 15 residues.

A single count supports this clone. The chain joins TRBV4-3 to TRBJ2-1; TRBD1 or TRBD2 may be the D gene (5 bases each). CDR1 is LGHNA, CDR2 YSLEER, per germline. V shed 0 bases and J shed 7 bases, with 7 bases lying between them. There are 13 residues in the CDR3. The CDR3 DNA reads as TGCGCCAGCAGCCAAGAAGGGACGAATGAGCAGTTCTTC. Translated: CASSQEGTNEQFF.

The V gene is TRBV28, the J gene TRBJ2-7; D ambiguous. The CDR3 spans 12 residues. Trimming removed 10 bases at V and 4 bases at J, with 14 bases between. CDR1 and CDR2 (germline): MDHEN, SYDVKM. The CDR3 reads CATGSAPYEQYF. Written as DNA, the CDR3 is TGTGCCACGGGTTCCGCGCCTTACGAGCAGTACTTC.

Comments on this clone: Other DNA sequences in this specimen translate into the identical CDR3. The chain combines TRBV2 with TRBJ1-2; a weak D match, TRBD1 (6 bases). With 5 bases removed from V and 7 bases from J, the gap between germline ends came to 14 bases. This CDR3 spans 13 amino acids. CDR1 and CDR2 (germline): SNHLY, FYNNEI. Here the CDR3 reads CASSSQGSSGYTF. The CDR3 DNA follows: TGTGCCAGCAGTTCTCAGGGGTCCAGTGGCTACACCTTC.

This chain uses TRBV18 with TRBJ2-4; D possibly corresponds to TRBD2 (7 bases). V shed 3 bases and J shed 3 bases, with 12 bases lying between them. Germline CDR1 KGHSH, CDR2 LQKENI. The CDR3 loop spans 15 amino acids. The CDR3 protein is CASSPWGGGKNIQYF. The CDR3 DNA reads as TGTGCCAGCTCACCTTGGGGGGGCGGCAAAAACATTCAGTACTTC.

This rearrangement joins TRBV5-1 to TRBJ1-2, with TRBD1 as a possible D gene (5 bases). CDR1 is SGHRS and CDR2 is YFSETQ in the germline V gene. V shed 0 bases and J shed 2 bases, with 11 bases lying between them. CDR3 length: 15 amino acids. This CDR3 reads CASSLVGALNYGYTF. The CDR3 nucleotides are TGCGCCAGCAGCTTGGTCGGGGCCCTCAACTATGGCTACACCTTC.

The chain combines TRBV11-2 with TRBJ1-4; no reliable D call. Trimming took off 4 bases at V and 7 bases at J, with 16 bases between the two ends. Germline V gene sequence: CDR1 SGHAT, CDR2 FQNNGV. The CDR3 extends over 15 amino acids. The CDR3 spells CASSSTGRGVEKLFF. Written as DNA, the CDR3 is TGTGCCAGCAGCTCCACCGGGAGAGGAGTTGAAAAACTGTTTTTT.

The chain carries TRBV28 and TRBJ2-5; tentatively, D is TRBD2 (6 bases). V was clipped by 5 bases and J by 1 base, with 11 bases between them. Per the germline V gene, CDR1 is MDHEN and CDR2 is SYDVKM. The CDR3 totals 14 residues. The CDR3 protein is CASSLSGGQETQYF. CDR3 DNA sequence: TGTGCCAGCAGTCTATCCGGGGGCCAAGAGACCCAGTACTTC.

The chain has TRBV20-1 and TRBJ1-1, with TRBD1 as a possible D gene (6 bases). This CDR3 is built from 11 residues. The germline V gene has CDR1 DFQATT and CDR2 SNEGSKA (reference sequence). The V end was cut by 7 bases, the J end by 7 bases, with 13 bases between. The CDR3 nucleotides are TGCAGTGGGGGAAGGGGGTATGAAGCTTTCTTT. It codes for CSGGRGYEAFF.

This chain uses TRBV6-6 with TRBJ2-7; D is possibly TRBD2 (7 bases). Germline CDR1 and CDR2: MNHNY and SVGAGI (reference sequence). V was trimmed by 0 bases and J by 2 bases, leaving 14 bases between them. The CDR3 runs 16 residues. The CDR3 DNA reads as TGTGCCAGCAGTTACTCGGCAGGGAGGGGGACCTACGAGCAGTACTTC. Residues: CASSYSAGRGTYEQYF.

The rearrangement joins TRBV18 to TRBJ1-2, with TRBD1 matching 9 bases. Losses at the gene ends were 2 bases for V and 5 bases for J; bases not matched to a gene: 9. Germline V lookup: CDR1 KGHSH, CDR2 LQKENI. The CDR3 is 16 residues long. The CDR3 bases are TGTGCCAGCTCACCATCCTGGGACAGGGTTGGGTATGGCTACACCTTC. Translating it yields CASSPSWDRVGYGYTF.

For this clone: This sample includes further DNA sequences coding for the same CDR3. This chain links TRBV6-1 with TRBJ2-3, with D tentatively TRBD2 (6 bases). Germline V gene data show CDR1 as MNHNS and CDR2 as SASEGT. V lost 1 base and J 6 bases, leaving 8 bases between the germline ends. CDR3 length: 13 amino acids. This chain's CDR3 is CASSEVRGDTQYF. As DNA, the CDR3 is TGTGCCAGCAGTGAAGTTCGGGGGGATACGCAGTATTTT.

V gene TRBV6-1 combines with J gene TRBJ1-1, with D possibly matching TRBD1 (6 bases). V dropped 3 bases and J dropped 5 bases, with 10 bases sitting between them. The germline gives CDR1 MNHNS, CDR2 SASEGT. This CDR3 is 13 amino acids long. CDR3 sequence reads: CASSDRGITEAFF. The CDR3 DNA reads TGTGCCAGCAGTGACAGGGGTATAACTGAAGCTTTCTTT.

This chain joins TRBV5-1 and TRBJ2-3; 8 positions agree with TRBD2. The junction had 6 bases not matched to a gene; V was cut back by 3 bases and J by 3 bases. Germline V gene lookup returns CDR1 SGHRS and CDR2 YFSETQ. This CDR3 spans 15 amino acids. The CDR3 bases are TGCGCCAGCAGCTGGGGGACTAGTGAGACAGATACGCAGTATTTT. The encoded protein is CASSWGTSETDTQYF.

The V call is TRBV7-9, the J call TRBJ1-1, with no clear D. The CDR3 loop spans 14 amino acids. Trimming stripped 4 bases from V and 6 bases from J, with 15 bases between. Germline V gene sequence: CDR1 SEHNR, CDR2 FQNEAQ (reference sequence). CDR3: CASSSVRSGSEAFF. The CDR3 DNA is TGTGCCAGCAGCTCAGTGCGGTCGGGATCTGAAGCTTTCTTT.

This chain uses TRBV14 with TRBJ1-1, with D perhaps matching TRBD1 (6 bases). This CDR3 has 15 amino acids. The V end lost 1 base, the J end lost 3 bases, and 12 bases lay between the germline ends. Germline V CDR1 and CDR2: SGHDN, FVKESK. The CDR3 DNA sequence: TGTGCCAGCAGCCAAGTCGTGGGGGCCGACACTGAAGCTTTCTTT. Translated, it gives CASSQVVGADTEAFF.

The J gene is TRBJ2-7, the V gene TRBV10-3; D is perhaps TRBD1 (6 bases). The CDR3 extends over 13 amino acids. V was trimmed by 5 bases and J by 3 bases, leaving 11 bases between them. The germline gives CDR1 ENHRY, CDR2 SYGVKD. CDR3 sequence (DNA): TGTGCCATCAGTACCGGGACAAACTACGAGCAGTACTTC. This encodes CAISTGTNYEQYF.

V and J are TRBV2 and TRBJ1-4, with D possibly matching TRBD1 (6 bases). The V gene's germline CDR1 is SNHLY and CDR2 FYNNEI. CDR3 length: 12 residues. The V and J ends lost 2 bases and 14 bases respectively, with 12 bases between them. CDR3 DNA sequence: TGTGCCAGCAGTGAAACGGACAGTCTGCTGTTTTTT. Translation gives CASSETDSLLFF.

The V call is TRBV7-9, the J call TRBJ1-6; D gene uncertain. Trimming removed 5 bases from V and 5 bases from J, with 7 bases in between. Per germline, CDR1 SEHNR and CDR2 FQNEAQ (reference sequence). CDR3 length: 13 amino acids. The CDR3 region is CASSGRNNSPLHF. CDR3 in DNA: TGTGCCAGCAGCGGACGGAATAATTCACCCCTCCACTTT. The variable domain in full, with the rest retrieved from reference TRBV7-9 and TRBJ1-6, is DTGVSQNPRHKITKRGQNVTFRCDPISEHNRLYWYRQTLGQGPEFLTYFQNEAQLEKSRLLSDRFSAERPKGSFSTLEIQRTEQGDSAMYLCASSGRNNSPLHFGNGTRLTVT.